Listed here are 32 T cell receptor beta chains from one sample, sequenced in a study of blood T cell repertoires in COVID-19. Profiling relied on immunoSEQ multiplex PCR, and the TCRdb table lists in-frame clones only, not all of them. This sample yields about 46,000 clones, of which approximately 86% are seen a single time; roughly 1.3% belongs to the top ten. What was sequenced was peripheral blood. The receptor set was obtained from a man aged 60-69 years with acute or convalescent COVID-19.

This chain joins TRBV18 and TRBJ2-1; TRBD2 might be the D (6 bases). Germline V gene lookup returns CDR1 KGHSH and CDR2 LQKENI. This CDR3 comprises 13 residues. Trimming took 4 bases from V and 6 from J, leaving 10 bases between them. In DNA form, the CDR3 reads TGTGCCAGCTCACTTACTAGCAGCAATGAGCAGTTCTTC. Amino acids: CASSLTSSNEQFF.

The V gene is TRBV6-2 or TRBV6-3, the J gene TRBJ2-5; D is possibly TRBD2 (5 bases). The V and J ends lost 6 bases and 3 bases respectively, with 11 bases between them. This CDR3 has 13 residues. CDR1 and CDR2 (germline): MNHEY, SVGEGT. The CDR3 sequence: CASSIVGEETQYF. The CDR3 region has the DNA TGTGCCAGCAGCATAGTGGGAGAAGAGACCCAGTACTTC.

This clone was seen once. V and J are TRBV12-3 or TRBV12-4 and TRBJ2-2; 12 bases agree with TRBD2. The CDR3 length is 13 residues. V was clipped by 10 bases and J by 11 bases; unmatched bases: 8. The CDR3 protein is CATSSGGVEELFF. The CDR3 DNA reads TGTGCCACCTCTAGCGGGGGGGTCGAAGAGCTGTTTTTT.

For the CDR3, the DNA is TGTGCCATTGACGCCTGGAGAAATAGCAATCAGCCCCAGCATTTT. Protein: CAIDAWRNSNQPQHF. The chain couples TRBV28 to TRBJ1-5; D gene uncertain. This CDR3 is 15 amino acids long. V lost 10 bases, J lost 0 bases, and 16 bases lay in between. Germline loops: CDR1 MDHEN, CDR2 SYDVKM.

The chain links TRBV6-5 to TRBJ2-7; 10 positions match TRBD2. Germline V gene lookup returns CDR1 MNHEY and CDR2 SVGAGI. Unmatched junction bases numbered 17, after V lost 8 bases and J lost 10 bases. The CDR3 has 15 residues. CDR3 in amino acids: CASGRGGAGGQSQYF. The CDR3 region has the DNA TGTGCCAGCGGGAGGGGTGGAGCGGGAGGGCAGAGTCAGTACTTC.

This clone has more than one count but fewer than ten. The genes are TRBV29-1 and TRBJ2-3; TRBD2 agrees at 8 bases. Trimming cost V 4 bases and J 2 bases; bases outside gene matches: 5. This CDR3 has 14 amino acids. The V gene's germline CDR1 is SQVTM and CDR2 ANQGSEA. The CDR3 region has the DNA TGCAGCGTTGGGCGGGAGGACTACACAGATACGCAGTATTTT. Translation: CSVGREDYTDTQYF.

This chain uses TRBV4-2 with TRBJ1-6; 8 positions match TRBD1. This CDR3 spans 15 amino acids. Germline CDR1 and CDR2: LGHNA and YNFKEQ. With 3 bases clipped from V and 5 bases from J, the junction kept 3 bases outside the gene matches. In DNA form, the CDR3 reads TGTGCCAGCAGCCAGACAGGGGTAAATAATTCACCCCTCCACTTT. Translated: CASSQTGVNNSPLHF.

The chain combines TRBV7-9 with TRBJ2-3; 9 nucleotides match TRBD1. This CDR3 spans 15 amino acids. The V segment lost 3 bases and the J segment 2 bases; nucleotides outside the gene matches: 3. Germline CDR1 SEHNR, CDR2 FQNEAQ (reference sequence). As DNA, the CDR3 is TGTGCCAGCAGCTTCGGGACAGGGTTCACAGATACGCAGTATTTT. It codes for CASSFGTGFTDTQYF.

V usage is TRBV28 and J usage is TRBJ1-3; D ambiguous. The CDR3 is made up of 14 amino acids. From germline, CDR1 is MDHEN and CDR2 SYDVKM. Between the trimmed V and J ends, which lost 2 bases and 0 bases, there was a span of 5 bases. The CDR3 DNA follows: TGTGCCAGCAGTTTAGGAGTCTCTGGAAACACCATATATTTT. Encoded protein: CASSLGVSGNTIYF.

The gene calls are TRBV6-5 and TRBJ2-7; 8 positions agree with TRBD2. The CDR3 totals 14 residues. Germline CDR1 reads MNHEY; CDR2 reads SVGAGI. After removal of 4 bases from V and 4 bases from J, the junction contained 6 bases not matched to a gene. Written as DNA, the CDR3 is TGTGCCAGCAGTTCCTCCGGGGGGGGATACGAGCAGTACTTC. Its protein product is CASSSSGGGYEQYF.

The chain couples TRBV18 to TRBJ1-4; maybe TRBD1 (5 bases). V dropped 4 bases and J dropped 12 bases, with 18 bases sitting between them. The length of the CDR3 is 14 residues. Per germline, CDR1 KGHSH and CDR2 LQKENI. The CDR3 DNA is TGTGCCAGCTCACTCCCAGGAGGGACCGGGGAACTGTTTTTT. As protein: CASSLPGGTGELFF. Full variable domain (outside the CDR3, taken from reference TRBV18 and TRBJ1-4): NAGVMQNPRHLVRRRGQEARLRCSPMKGHSHVYWYRQLPEEGLKFMVYLQKENIIDESGMPKERFSAEFPKEGPSILRIQQVVRGDSAAYFCASSLPGGTGELFFGSGTQLSVL.

A few counts support this clone. The J gene is TRBJ1-5, the V gene TRBV19; 8 nucleotides align to TRBD1. The germline V gene encodes CDR1 LNHDA and CDR2 SQIVND (reference sequence). The trim removed 7 bases at V and 2 bases at J, leaving 7 bases unmatched. This CDR3 comprises 15 residues. CDR3 nucleotide sequence: TGTGCCAGTACCTGGACAGGGCTGGGCAATCAGCCCCAGCATTTT. It yields the protein CASTWTGLGNQPQHF.

The chain recombines TRBV5-1 with TRBJ1-2; D remains unclear. There are 14 residues in the CDR3. V shed 4 bases and J shed 2 bases, with 12 bases lying between them. Germline-derived CDR1 and CDR2 are SGHRS and YFSETQ. CDR3 in amino acids: CASSPGGVNYGYTF. The CDR3 DNA sequence: TGCGCCAGCAGCCCGGGTGGAGTCAACTATGGCTACACCTTC.

CDR3 protein: CASSATNPGQGTGSPLHF. CDR3 DNA sequence: TGTGCCAGCAGCGCAACCAACCCGGGACAGGGGACAGGGTCACCCCTCCACTTT. The chain uses TRBV7-2 and TRBJ1-6, with 10 bases matching TRBD1. The junction had 17 bases not matched to a gene; V was cut back by 5 bases and J by 10 bases. This CDR3 is 18 amino acids long. Germline-derived CDR1 and CDR2 are SGHTA and FQGNSA. Complete variable domain (other parts from reference TRBV7-2 and TRBJ1-6): GAGVSQSPSNKVTEKGKDVELRCDPISGHTALYWYRQSLGQGLEFLIYFQGNSAPDKSGLPSDRFSAERTGGSVSTLTIQRTQQEDSAVYLCASSATNPGQGTGSPLHFGNGTRLTVT.

This chain links TRBV2 with TRBJ1-5; 9 bases fit TRBD1. CDR1 is SNHLY, CDR2 FYNNEI, per germline. V shed 5 bases and J 7 bases; nucleotides not matched to a gene: 6. This CDR3 spans 14 amino acids. CDR3 DNA: TGTGCCAGCAGTCTTGACAGGGGGGAACAGCCCCAGCATTTT. It translates to CASSLDRGEQPQHF.

V gene TRBV7-9 combines with J gene TRBJ2-5; D may be TRBD1 (5 bases). The length of the CDR3 is 14 residues. Trimming removed 2 bases at V and 1 base at J, with 8 bases between. The germline V gene has CDR1 SEHNR and CDR2 FQNEAQ (reference sequence). This CDR3 reads CASSLRQTQETQYF. Here the CDR3 DNA reads TGTGCCAGCAGCTTAAGACAGACCCAAGAGACCCAGTACTTC. The entire variable domain, with the rest obtained from reference TRBV7-9 and TRBJ2-5, is as follows: DTGVSQNPRHKITKRGQNVTFRCDPISEHNRLYWYRQTLGQGPEFLTYFQNEAQLEKSRLLSDRFSAERPKGSFSTLEIQRTEQGDSAMYLCASSLRQTQETQYFGPGTRLLVL.

This rearrangement joins TRBV28 to TRBJ2-5; TRBD1 agrees at 11 bases. The V gene's germline CDR1 is MDHEN and CDR2 SYDVKM. Trimming removed 4 bases from V and 5 bases from J; junction bases left unmatched: 6. The CDR3 has 15 residues. The CDR3, as DNA: TGTGCCAGCAGTTCTAGCGGGACAGGGGGTGAGACCCAGTACTTC. It translates to CASSSSGTGGETQYF.

The V call is TRBV7-9, the J call TRBJ2-6; 7 nucleotides align to TRBD2. Germline V gene sequence: CDR1 SEHNR, CDR2 FQNEAQ (reference sequence). The CDR3 spans 17 residues. J was trimmed by 0 bases and V by 7 bases; bases with no gene match: 9. The CDR3 loop is CASTHGRGSSGANVLTF. The DNA for the CDR3 is TGTGCCAGCACCCATGGGCGGGGGAGCTCTGGGGCCAACGTCCTGACTTTC.

This chain links TRBV2 with TRBJ1-2, with D tentatively TRBD1 (5 bases). The CDR3 loop spans 12 amino acids. V was cut by 3 bases and J by 7 bases, with 9 bases left in between. Germline CDR1 is SNHLY and CDR2 is FYNNEI. The CDR3 nucleotides read TGTGCCAGCAGTGATACAGGTCTTGGCTACACCTTC. Its translation is CASSDTGLGYTF. The whole variable domain, remainder taken from reference TRBV2 and TRBJ1-2, is EPEVTQTPSHQVTQMGQEVILRCVPISNHLYFYWYRQILGQKVEFLVSFYNNEISEKSEIFDDQFSVERPDGSNFTLKIRSTKLEDSAMYFCASSDTGLGYTFGSGTRLTVV.

J is TRBJ2-6 and V is TRBV27; D call uncertain. V was cut by 3 bases and J by 0 bases, with 9 bases left in between. Per the germline V gene, CDR1 is MNHEY and CDR2 is SMNVEV (reference sequence). The CDR3 runs 16 residues. CDR3 DNA: TGTGCCAGCAGTTTTCTCCACAGCTCTGGGGCCAACGTCCTGACTTTC. It is translated as CASSFLHSSGANVLTF. Filled out from reference TRBV27 and TRBJ2-6, the complete variable domain reads EAQVTQNPRYLITVTGKKLTVTCSQNMNHEYMSWYRQDPGLGLRQIYYSMNVEVTDKGDVPEGYKVSRKEKRNFPLILESPSPNQTSLYFCASSFLHSSGANVLTFGAGSRLTVL.

The chain joins TRBV11-3 to TRBJ1-5; D remains unclear. The CDR3 extends over 15 amino acids. Trimming stripped 1 base from V and 2 bases from J, with 9 bases between. Germline values: CDR1 SGHNT, CDR2 YENEEA. CDR3 amino acids: CASSLAIGGNQPQHF. CDR3 in DNA: TGTGCCAGCAGCTTAGCTATTGGAGGCAATCAGCCCCAGCATTTT. Full variable domain (remainder filled in from reference TRBV11-3 and TRBJ1-5): EAGVVQSPRYKIIEKKQPVAFWCNPISGHNTLYWYLQNLGQGPELLIRYENEEAVDDSQLPKDRFSAERLKGVDSTLKIQPAELGDSAVYLCASSLAIGGNQPQHFGDGTRLSIL.

The chain links TRBV3-1 (or the pseudogene TRBV3-2) to TRBJ2-1; D possibly corresponds to TRBD2 (7 bases). Between the trimmed V and J ends, which lost 3 bases and 3 bases, there was a span of 15 bases. CDR3 size: 16 residues. Germline assignment: CDR1 LGHDT and CDR2 YNNKEL (reference sequence). CDR3 coding DNA: TGTGCCAGCAGCCAGGTTGGGGGGGCGTACTACAATGAGCAGTTCTTC. It is translated as CASSQVGGAYYNEQFF.

The rearrangement links TRBV10-3 to TRBJ2-7; 7 positions agree with TRBD1. The germline V gene has CDR1 ENHRY and CDR2 SYGVKD. CDR3 size: 19 residues. V dropped 2 bases and J dropped 2; count of bases not matched to a gene: 18. The CDR3 spells CAISENRGGGRGLTYEQYF. For the CDR3, the DNA is TGTGCCATCAGTGAGAATAGAGGGGGCGGCCGAGGACTGACCTACGAGCAGTACTTC.

This clone was recorded only once. This sequence joins TRBV6-5 and TRBJ2-3, with D perhaps TRBD1 (6 bases). V was trimmed by 4 bases and J by 1 base, leaving 12 bases between them. The CDR3 is made up of 15 amino acids. The V gene's germline CDR1 is MNHEY and CDR2 SVGAGI. In DNA form, the CDR3 reads TGTGCCAGCAGTTCCCCAGGGGTGGGCACAGATACGCAGTATTTT. Translation gives CASSSPGVGTDTQYF.

There are a few counts of this clone. V and J are TRBV3-1 (or the pseudogene TRBV3-2) and TRBJ1-5; no clear D. CDR3 size: 19 residues. The V gene lost 0 bases and the J gene lost 0 bases, with 18 bases spanning the gap. Germline CDR1 is LGHDT and CDR2 is YNNKEL (reference sequence). The CDR3 protein is CASSQDVASPPYSNQPQHF. In nucleotides, the CDR3 is TGTGCCAGCAGCCAAGATGTAGCATCCCCACCCTATAGCAATCAGCCCCAGCATTTT.

This chain joins TRBV27 and TRBJ1-6; D may be TRBD1 (6 bases). Germline-derived CDR1 and CDR2 are MNHEY and SMNVEV (reference sequence). V lost 5 bases and J lost 9, with 20 bases in between. The CDR3 sequence is 16 residues long. The CDR3: CASSIAPGHYGSPLHF. Here the CDR3 DNA reads TGTGCCAGCAGTATCGCACCGGGACATTATGGTTCACCCCTCCACTTT.

The V and J genes are TRBV25-1 and TRBJ2-7, with 8 bases matching TRBD1. This CDR3 is built from 18 residues. Trimming cost V 4 bases and J 6 bases; bases outside gene matches: 20. Germline V gene sequence: CDR1 MGHDK, CDR2 SYGVNS. The CDR3 DNA reads as TGTGCCAGCAGTGCAGGACTGGGACAGGCCTTAAGGGGAGTCGAGCAGTACTTC. Amino acid sequence: CASSAGLGQALRGVEQYF.

The V gene is TRBV19, the J gene TRBJ1-5; weak D call: TRBD1 (6 bases). V lost 2 bases, J lost 4 bases, and 12 bases lay in between. The CDR3 runs 15 residues. Germline loops: CDR1 LNHDA, CDR2 SQIVND (reference sequence). CDR3 nucleotides: TGTGCCAGTAGTATATGGACAGCGGGGAATCAGCCCCAGCATTTT. Translated: CASSIWTAGNQPQHF.

V usage is TRBV28 and J usage is TRBJ2-3; D possibly corresponds to TRBD2 (7 bases). The CDR3 has 13 amino acids. The germline V and J ends were trimmed by 2 bases and 7 bases, with 10 bases remaining between them. Germline CDR1 MDHEN, CDR2 SYDVKM. For the CDR3, the DNA is TGTGCCAGCAGTTTAGGGGGGGCCAATACGCAGTATTTT. Residues: CASSLGGANTQYF.

The chain couples TRBV5-4 to TRBJ2-1, with 9 bases identical to TRBD2. The J segment lost 8 bases and the V segment lost 0 bases, leaving 9 bases of the junction unmatched. Germline CDR1 reads SGHNT; CDR2 reads YYREEE (reference sequence). CDR3 length equals 16 residues. CDR3 nucleotide sequence: TGTGCCAGCAGCTTGGTTTCGCGGGGGGGCAAGGATGAGCAGTTCTTC. Protein sequence: CASSLVSRGGKDEQFF.

About this clone: A read error may account for a junction end that differs from germline. The genes are TRBV9 and TRBJ2-1, with D possibly TRBD2 on 5 matching bases. Germline V gives CDR1 SGDLS, CDR2 YYNGEE. This CDR3 spans 15 amino acids. The CDR3 region is CASGLSGDSHNEQFF. DNA of the CDR3: TGTGCCAGCGGTTTAAGCGGAGACTCCCACAATGAGCAGTTCTTC.

CDR3 nucleotide sequence: TGTGCCAGTAGTATAGTTCAGACTAGCGTGGAGACCCAGTACTTC. Protein: CASSIVQTSVETQYF. The chain has TRBV19 and TRBJ2-5; TRBD2 agrees at 8 bases. Per germline, CDR1 LNHDA and CDR2 SQIVND (reference sequence). The CDR3 has 15 amino acids. Losses at the gene ends were 1 base for V and 5 bases for J; bases not matched to a gene: 6.